The 28 T cell receptor beta chains below all came from one sample that was sequenced in a study of post-analysis software for immune sequencing data. General study results and limits: TRBV segments more frequent in patients than in controls numbered several and included TRBV5-6, TRBV5-1 and TRBV20-1.

Built from TCR beta cDNA, the libraries had unique molecular identifiers in them. One entry per CDR3 protein results from TCRdb running MiXCR on the PCR reads. This table holds about 540,000 distinct CDR3 sequences, less than 40% found once. The antigens for these receptors are not known. Sequences were obtained from blood. These TCRs come from a girl aged 2-17 years with multiple sclerosis.

The gene calls are TRBV10-3 and TRBJ1-5; D possibly corresponds to TRBD1 (6 bases). V dropped 9 bases and J dropped 1 base, with 19 bases sitting between them. The CDR3 has 16 residues. CDR1 ENHRY and CDR2 SYGVKD come from the germline V gene. CDR3 sequence reads: CAIRPDSGESNQPQHF. DNA for the CDR3: TGTGCCATACGACCGGACAGCGGTGAAAGCAATCAGCCCCAGCATTTT.

Note on this clonotype: An end of the junction does not agree with germline; a read error may underlie this. The V gene is TRBV14, the J gene TRBJ2-1, with TRBD1 identical over 7 bases. The CDR3 extends over 13 amino acids. Germline CDR1 and CDR2: SGHDN and FVKESK. This CDR3 is CASGQGTVNEQFF. As DNA, the CDR3 is TGTGCCAGCGGCCAAGGGACAGTTAATGAGCAGTTCTTC.

This clonotype was detected a few times. V gene TRBV7-2 combines with J gene TRBJ2-1, with 12 bases fitting TRBD2. The CDR3 runs to 18 residues. The germline V gene encodes CDR1 SGHTA and CDR2 FQGNSA. With 7 bases clipped from V and 8 bases from J, the junction kept 18 bases outside the gene matches. CDR3 sequence: CASTEHASGGAARDEQFF. The CDR3 DNA reads TGTGCCAGCACCGAGCATGCTAGCGGGGGGGCAGCACGCGATGAGCAGTTCTTC.

This clonotype occurred a few times. The V call is TRBV2, the J call TRBJ1-5; 8 bases agree with TRBD1. The CDR3 length is 15 residues. V shed 3 bases, J shed 5 bases, and the junction held 6 bases outside the gene matches. Germline-derived CDR1 and CDR2 are SNHLY and FYNNEI. CDR3 amino acids: CASSEDRAGHQPQHF. The CDR3, as DNA: TGTGCCAGCAGTGAGGACAGGGCTGGGCATCAGCCCCAGCATTTT.

Details on this clonotype: Without the conserved terminal phenylalanine or tryptophan, this CDR3 likely stems from a read error. The rearrangement links TRBV7-3 to TRBJ1-6, with D tentatively TRBD1 (5 bases). The V gene lost 0 bases and the J gene lost 6 bases, with 9 bases spanning the gap. CDR3 length: 15 residues. CDR1 is SGHTA and CDR2 is FQGTGA in the germline V gene. CDR3 nucleotides: TGTGCCAGCAGCTTAACAGGGGATGGTAATTCACCCCTCCACTGT. Its protein is CASSLTGDGNSPLHC.

This clonotype has only a few counts. The rearrangement uses TRBV7-9 and TRBJ2-3; 10 bases fit TRBD1. The CDR3 length is 16 residues. Germline values: CDR1 SEHNR, CDR2 FQNEAQ (reference sequence). J lost 2 bases, V lost 5 bases, and 7 bases had no gene match. In DNA form, the CDR3 reads TGTGCCAGCAGCCCCGGGACAGGGGATTACACAGATACGCAGTATTTT. Translated: CASSPGTGDYTDTQYF.

This clonotype was seen only once. The genes are TRBV5-5 and TRBJ1-2; possible D gene TRBD1, 5 bases. The V and J ends lost 4 bases and 4 bases respectively, with 11 bases between them. Germline V gene data show CDR1 as SGHKS and CDR2 as YYEKEE (reference sequence). The length of the CDR3 is 13 residues. The chain's CDR3 is CASSTGRTYGYTF. Written as DNA, the CDR3 is TGTGCCAGCAGCACAGGACGGACCTATGGCTACACCTTC.

CDR3 residues: CSASWGGPADTQYF. In nucleotides, the CDR3 is TGCAGTGCTTCTTGGGGGGGGCCAGCAGATACGCAGTATTTT. The chain is built from TRBV20-1 and TRBJ2-3; possible D gene TRBD2, 7 bases. Trimming removed 5 bases from V and 4 bases from J, with 16 bases in between. CDR3 length: 14 amino acids. Germline CDR1 reads DFQATT; CDR2 reads SNEGSKA (reference sequence).

This clonotype was seen more than once but under ten times. The chain joins TRBV20-1 to TRBJ2-5; weak D call: TRBD2 (5 bases). The germline V gene has CDR1 DFQATT and CDR2 SNEGSKA (reference sequence). The CDR3 sequence is 14 residues long. V lost 2 bases and J lost 2, with 12 bases in between. For the CDR3, the DNA is TGCAGTGCTAGATCGGGTCGAGGGCAAGAGACCCAGTACTTC. Translated, it gives CSARSGRGQETQYF.

V usage is TRBV10-3 and J usage is TRBJ1-1, with 7 bases lining up with TRBD1. The V gene end was trimmed by 2 bases and the J gene end by 4 bases; junction bases not matched to a gene: 1. CDR3 size: 13 residues. Germline values: CDR1 ENHRY, CDR2 SYGVKD. The CDR3 protein is CAISETGVTEAFF. The CDR3 DNA is TGTGCCATCAGTGAGACAGGGGTCACTGAAGCTTTCTTT.

The chain uses TRBV7-2 and TRBJ2-1, with D uncertain. CDR1 SGHTA and CDR2 FQGNSA come from the germline V gene. With 7 bases removed from V and 5 bases from J, the gap between germline ends came to 24 bases. This CDR3 spans 17 amino acids. CDR3 nucleotides: TGTGCCAGCAACCTAGGGTATGGCAGGCAGCCCAACAATGAGCAGTTCTTC. Its protein product is CASNLGYGRQPNNEQFF.

The rearrangement links TRBV11-2 to TRBJ2-1, with 7 bases matching TRBD1. Per germline, CDR1 SGHAT and CDR2 FQNNGV. The J segment lost 6 bases and the V segment lost 7 bases, leaving 15 bases of the junction unmatched. The CDR3 contains 16 residues. CDR3 protein: CASNLEGALSRNEQFF. CDR3 bases: TGTGCCAGCAACCTCGAGGGGGCCTTATCGCGCAATGAGCAGTTCTTC.

The V call is TRBV14, the J call TRBJ2-7, with D possibly matching TRBD1 (5 bases). The CDR3 runs 16 residues. Germline V lookup: CDR1 SGHDN, CDR2 FVKESK. V lost 1 base and J lost 6, with 19 bases in between. CDR3 in amino acids: CASSQAYLGQRSEQYF. The DNA of the CDR3 is TGTGCCAGCAGCCAAGCCTACCTGGGGCAGAGGTCCGAGCAGTACTTC.

The gene calls are TRBV20-1 and TRBJ2-1; TRBD2 matches at 8 bases. Germline V lookup: CDR1 DFQATT, CDR2 SNEGSKA (reference sequence). V lost 0 bases and J lost 7; bases outside the gene matches: 8. The length of the CDR3 is 15 residues. The CDR3 here is CSAREAGGALNEQFF. The CDR3 region has the DNA TGCAGTGCTAGAGAGGCCGGGGGGGCTTTGAATGAGCAGTTCTTC.

The gene calls are TRBV6-7 and TRBJ1-5; the D gene is possibly TRBD1 (5 bases). TRBV6-7 is sorted into the ORF group, with uncertain function. V was cut by 10 bases and J by 2 bases, with 24 bases left in between. CDR3 length: 17 residues. This CDR3 reads CATADRPFPVCNQPQHF. The CDR3 nucleotides are TGTGCCACCGCCGACAGACCCTTCCCGGTTTGCAATCAGCCCCAGCATTTT.

J is TRBJ1-2 and V is TRBV27; maybe TRBD1 (5 bases). Germline assignment: CDR1 MNHEY and CDR2 SMNVEV (reference sequence). V lost 3 bases and J lost 2, with 13 bases in between. The CDR3 sequence is 15 residues long. CDR3 sequence reads: CASSFLSGANYGYTF. DNA of the CDR3: TGTGCCAGCAGTTTCCTCTCCGGGGCCAACTATGGCTACACCTTC.

This sequence joins TRBV6-1 and TRBJ2-5; 15 nucleotides agree with TRBD2. The CDR3 covers 17 residues. The germline V gene has CDR1 MNHNS and CDR2 SASEGT. Unmatched junction bases numbered 7, after V lost 4 bases and J lost 4 bases. The CDR3 sequence is CASSAGTSGGRRETQYF. As DNA, the CDR3 is TGTGCCAGCAGTGCAGGGACTAGCGGGGGGCGGAGAGAGACCCAGTACTTC.

The rearrangement joins TRBV27 to TRBJ1-5; 8 nucleotides align to TRBD1. The CDR3 is made up of 15 amino acids. The germline V gene has CDR1 MNHEY and CDR2 SMNVEV (reference sequence). V lost 4 bases, J lost 4 bases, and 6 bases stayed unmatched. The CDR3 loop is CASSSTGVFNQPQHF. The CDR3 DNA reads TGTGCCAGCAGTTCGACAGGGGTTTTTAATCAGCCCCAGCATTTT.

A remark on this clonotype: Mismatch with germline at one junction end may stem from a read error. The chain is built from TRBV6-5 and TRBJ1-2; D gene uncertain. The CDR3 runs to 11 residues. CDR1 is MNHEY and CDR2 is SVGAGI in the germline V gene. The CDR3 loop is CTSSSGQGYTF. For the CDR3, the DNA is TGTACCAGCAGCTCCGGCCAAGGCTACACCTTC.

This clonotype was observed a few times. V gene TRBV7-2 combines with J gene TRBJ1-5; 7 bases match TRBD1. CDR3 length: 14 residues. Germline CDR1 is SGHTA and CDR2 is FQGNSA. The V segment lost 4 bases and the J segment 3 bases; nucleotides outside the gene matches: 3. In DNA form, the CDR3 reads TGTGCCAGCAGCTCGGGACAGCTCAATCAGCCCCAGCATTTT. It specifies CASSSGQLNQPQHF.

The chain couples TRBV24-1 to TRBJ2-1; 7 nucleotides match TRBD2. This CDR3 is 12 amino acids long. Germline V CDR1 and CDR2: KGHDR, SFDVKD. With V trimmed by 1 base and J by 15 bases, 5 bases remained unmatched. DNA of the CDR3: TGTGCCACCAGTGATTTAGCGGGGTCACGGTTCTTC. It codes for CATSDLAGSRFF.

This clonotype was seen more than once but under ten times. The rearrangement joins TRBV29-1 to TRBJ2-6; perhaps TRBD1 as D (6 bases). The germline gives CDR1 SQVTM, CDR2 ANQGSEA. With 6 bases removed from V and 1 base from J, the gap between germline ends came to 7 bases. The CDR3 extends over 13 amino acids. The CDR3 region has the DNA TGCAGCGTACAGGGTTCTGGGGCCAACGTCCTGACTTTC. Translating gives CSVQGSGANVLTF.

The CDR3 region is CASSQAQDTQYF. As DNA, the CDR3 is TGTGCCAGCAGCCAAGCCCAAGATACGCAGTATTTT. V usage is TRBV14 and J usage is TRBJ2-3; unclear D gene. Germline CDR1 reads SGHDN; CDR2 reads FVKESK. Trimming took off 1 base at V and 5 bases at J, with 4 bases between the two ends. CDR3 length: 12 amino acids. Variable domain in full (rest from reference TRBV14 and TRBJ2-3): EAGVTQFPSHSVIEKGQTVTLRCDPISGHDNLYWYRRVMGKEIKFLLHFVKESKQDESGMPNNRFLAERTGGTYSTLKVQPAELEDSGVYFCASSQAQDTQYFGPGTRLTVL.

The V gene is TRBV20-1, the J gene TRBJ1-1; a weak D match, TRBD1 (6 bases). This CDR3 region has 15 residues. V was trimmed by 0 bases and J by 7 bases, leaving 18 bases between them. From germline, CDR1 is DFQATT and CDR2 SNEGSKA (reference sequence). CDR3 amino acids: CSARDLRQVKLEAFF. DNA for the CDR3: TGCAGTGCTAGAGATCTCCGACAGGTAAAGCTTGAAGCTTTCTTT.

This chain links TRBV15 with TRBJ2-1; TRBD1 matches 10 bases. Germline loops: CDR1 LNHNV, CDR2 YYDKDF (reference sequence). The CDR3 totals 15 residues. V lost 1 base, J lost 7 bases, and 4 bases stayed unmatched. CDR3 nucleotides: TGTGCCACCAGCAGAGGTGGGACAGGGGTTAATGAGCAGTTCTTC. It specifies CATSRGGTGVNEQFF.

V gene TRBV20-1 combines with J gene TRBJ2-1; 7 bases are a match to TRBD2. The V and J ends lost 6 bases and 0 bases, in that order; junction bases with no gene match: 14. The CDR3 has 17 residues. Germline V gene data show CDR1 as DFQATT and CDR2 as SNEGSKA (reference sequence). CDR3 sequence reads: CSASRGASGYSYNEQFF. In DNA, the CDR3 is TGCAGTGCCAGTAGGGGCGCTAGCGGATACTCCTACAATGAGCAGTTCTTC.

The chain combines TRBV5-8 with TRBJ2-7, with a possible D match to TRBD2 (6 bases). This CDR3 is built from 15 residues. Germline V lookup: CDR1 SGHTS, CDR2 YDEGEE. Trimming cost V 7 bases and J 0 bases, with 17 bases left between them. The CDR3 sequence: CASRTRDSGSYEQYF. CDR3 nucleotide sequence: TGTGCCAGCCGGACACGAGATAGCGGCTCCTACGAGCAGTACTTC.

Of note for this clonotype: One end of the junction does not line up with germline, which may come from a read error. CDR3 amino acids: CANSGLLSTDTQYF. The CDR3, as DNA: TGTGCCAACAGTGGACTACTTAGCACAGATACGCAGTATTTT. The V gene is TRBV6-1, the J gene TRBJ2-3; the D gene is possibly TRBD2 (6 bases). The germline V gene has CDR1 MNHNS and CDR2 SASEGT. This CDR3 is 14 amino acids long.